These T cell receptor beta chains were read from a single sample in a study of blood T cells in healthy people across ages. TCRdb re-derived calls from the 5' RACE reads in MiXCR, one entry per CDR3 protein. The data hold over 600,000 distinct CDR3 sequences, with roughly three fifths observed a single time. Source material: blood. Receptors were obtained from a man aged 35 to 55 in good health. Each CDR3 is given with its conserved first and last residue. Fields, in order: clone size, J gene, V gene, D gene, CDR3 protein, CDR3 DNA. A D gene is named only where the DNA matches it firmly. Clone size is not always given. Where it is, it says once, few, many or a class for expanded clones.

>-|TRBJ2-1|TRBV27|-
CASSPRRENTGELFF
TGTGCCAGCAGTCCTCGGAGAGAGAACACCGGGGAGCTGTTCTTC
>-|TRBJ2-7|TRBV29-1|-
CSARLSPSSEQYF
TGCAGCGCCCGGCTCTCCCCGAGCTCCGAGCAGTACTTC
>many|TRBJ2-3|TRBV4-1|-
CASSQVDMGFPRGDTQYF
TGCGCCAGCAGCCAAGTGGACATGGGGTTCCCCCGGGGGGATACGCAGTATTTT
>few|TRBJ2-3|TRBV9|TRBD2
CASSVERGWTDTQYF
TGTGCCAGCAGCGTAGAGCGGGGTTGGACAGATACGCAGTATTTT
>-|TRBJ1-1|TRBV28|-
CASTDSWEGREAFF
TGTGCCAGCACCGACTCCTGGGAGGGCCGGGAAGCTTTCTTT
>-|TRBJ2-7|TRBV20-1|TRBD2
CSARSASGRNEQYF
TGCAGTGCTAGATCGGCTAGCGGGAGGAACGAGCAGTACTTC
>-|TRBJ2-2|TRBV29-1|-
CSVPNLFGTGELFF
TGCAGCGTTCCGAACCTGTTTGGGACCGGGGAGCTGTTTTTT
>once|TRBJ2-5|TRBV29-1|-
CSVVPGAGETQYF
TGCAGCGTTGTGCCGGGGGCGGGTGAGACCCAGTACTTC
>-|TRBJ1-1|TRBV6-5|TRBD1
CASTNPGTGLAFF
TGTGCCAGCACAAACCCCGGGACAGGGTTGGCTTTCTTT
>few|TRBJ1-1|TRBV28|-
CASSTLTGGGNTEAFF
TGTGCCAGCAGTACCCTTACTGGTGGGGGGAACACTGAAGCTTTCTTT
>-|TRBJ2-6|TRBV6-2/TRBV6-3|TRBD1
CASSSSTRDRALGANVLTF
TGTGCCAGCAGCTCGAGCACTCGGGACAGGGCCCTTGGGGCCAACGTCCTGACTTTC
>-|TRBJ1-6|TRBV4-2|-
CASSQDNGNSPRSPLHF
TGTGCCAGCAGCCAAGATAACGGGAACAGCCCTAGATCACCCCTCCACTTT
>few|TRBJ1-4|TRBV12-3/TRBV12-4|-
CASNLQGTEEKLFF
TGTGCCAGCAACTTACAGGGAACGGAGGAAAAACTGTTTTTT
>-|TRBJ2-5|TRBV20-1|TRBD2
CSARDLGSGSGVETQYF
TGCAGTGCTAGAGATTTGGGTAGCGGGAGTGGCGTTGAGACCCAGTACTTC
>-|TRBJ2-5|TRBV20-1|TRBD1
CSARAGTGQETQYF
TGCAGTGCTAGAGCCGGGACAGGACAAGAGACCCAGTACTTC
>-|TRBJ2-7|TRBV21-1|-
CASSSGDRLFYEQYF
TGTGCCAGCAGCTCAGGGGACAGATTATTCTACGAGCAGTACTTC
>few|TRBJ2-5|TRBV12-3/TRBV12-4|TRBD1
CASRGTEQETQYF
TGTGCCAGCAGAGGGACAGAACAAGAGACCCAGTACTTC
>-|TRBJ1-1|TRBV12-3/TRBV12-4|-
CASSLGQVGEAFF
TGTGCCAGCAGTTTAGGGCAGGTGGGCGAAGCTTTCTTT
>few|TRBJ2-7|TRBV7-9|-
CASSLGGSEYEQYF
TGTGCCAGCAGCCTAGGGGGGAGCGAATACGAGCAGTACTTC
>-|TRBJ2-7|TRBV6-5|-
CASSYTGQIKYEARQPYEQYF
TGTGCCAGCAGTTACACCGGACAGATAAAATACGAGGCACGGCAACCCTACGAGCAGTACTTC
>many|TRBJ2-7|TRBV14|-
CASSYSTVSYEQYF
TGTGCCAGCAGCTATTCGACAGTCTCCTACGAGCAGTACTTC
>-|TRBJ1-5|TRBV12-3/TRBV12-4|-
CAGSFRAADQPQHF
TGTGCCGGCAGTTTTAGGGCAGCCGATCAGCCCCAGCATTTT
>-|TRBJ1-2|TRBV5-6|-
CASSVLQGSYGYTF
TGTGCCAGCAGCGTGCTACAGGGTTCCTATGGCTACACCTTC
>-|TRBJ1-2|TRBV20-1|-
CSASGYTF
TGCAGTGCTAGTGGCTACACCTTC
>-|TRBJ2-3|TRBV27|-
CASSLSIAGDTQYF
TGTGCCAGCAGTTTATCGATTGCCGGGGATACGCAGTATTTT
>many|TRBJ2-7|TRBV7-9|TRBD1
CASSSNQGDRSEQYF
TGTGCCAGCAGCTCGAACCAAGGGGACAGAAGCGAGCAGTACTTC
>few|TRBJ2-3|TRBV4-2|-
CASSQETGQGTDTQYF
TGTGCCAGCAGCCAAGAAACAGGGCAAGGCACAGATACGCAGTATTTT
>many|TRBJ1-4|TRBV25-1|TRBD1
CASTRGGYEKLFF
TGTGCCAGCACCAGAGGGGGCTATGAAAAACTGTTTTTT
>few|TRBJ2-1|TRBV6-1|-
CASSDSRNEQFF
TGTGCCAGCAGTGATAGTAGGAATGAGCAGTTCTTT
>-|TRBJ2-3|TRBV9|-
CASSVSISQGPTDTQYF
TGTGCCAGCAGCGTCTCGATTTCGCAGGGCCCCACAGATACGCAGTATTTT
>-|TRBJ2-7|TRBV29-1|-
CSVEVNKSYEQYF
TGCAGCGTTGAAGTTAACAAGAGCTACGAGCAGTACTTC
>few|TRBJ2-7|TRBV4-1|-
CASSQASEYYEQYF
TGCGCCAGCAGCCAAGCCAGCGAGTACTACGAGCAGTACTTC
>few|TRBJ2-7|TRBV7-9|-
CASSPSGRWYEQYF
TGTGCCAGCAGCCCGTCTGGGAGGTGGTACGAGCAGTACTTC
>-|TRBJ2-6|TRBV25-1|-
CASSEFLDLSGANVLTF
TGTGCCAGCAGTGAATTTCTCGACCTCTCTGGGGCCAACGTCCTGACTTTC
>-|TRBJ2-1|TRBV29-1|TRBD2
CSVASREGGSEQFF
TGCAGCGTTGCGAGCCGGGAGGGCGGAAGTGAGCAGTTCTTC
>-|TRBJ1-1|TRBV5-1|-
CASSLAITGMNTEAFF
TGCGCCAGCAGCTTGGCGATAACAGGGATGAACACTGAAGCTTTCTTT
>-|TRBJ2-1|TRBV7-9|TRBD2
CASSLVAGGSNEQFF
TGTGCCAGCAGCTTAGTAGCGGGGGGGAGCAATGAGCAGTTCTTC
>-|TRBJ2-3|TRBV5-1|-
CASSILPKTDTQYF
TGCGCCAGCAGCATCCTTCCGAAGACAGATACGCAGTATTTT
>few|TRBJ2-5|TRBV5-1|TRBD1
CASSQTQGQETQYF
TGCGCCAGCAGCCAAACACAGGGGCAAGAGACCCAGTACTTC
>few|TRBJ2-5|TRBV27|-
CASSPRDQVIETQYF
TGTGCCAGCAGTCCCCGGGACCAGGTTATTGAGACCCAGTACTTC
>-|TRBJ2-7|TRBV7-6|-
CASSSGPPTGTYEQYF
TGTGCCAGCAGCTCCGGCCCCCCGACAGGTACCTACGAGCAGTACTTC
>-|TRBJ2-5|TRBV3-1|-
CASSQDWGKETQYF
TGTGCCAGCAGCCAAGATTGGGGGAAAGAGACCCAGTACTTC
>-|TRBJ1-2|TRBV20-1|-
CSAAARSNYGYTF
TGCAGTGCGGCGGCCCGCAGCAACTATGGCTACACCTTC
>-|TRBJ1-2|TRBV12-3/TRBV12-4|TRBD1
CASSLPPGTGRHGYTF
TGTGCCAGCAGTTTGCCCCCTGGGACAGGGAGGCATGGCTACACCTTC
>few|TRBJ1-6|TRBV5-1|-
CASSQNTGNDSPLHF
TGCGCCAGCAGCCAAAATACAGGGAATGATTCACCCCTCCACTTT
>-|TRBJ2-7|TRBV20-1|TRBD2
CSAKTSGTPYEQYF
TGCAGTGCTAAGACCAGCGGGACTCCCTACGAGCAGTACTTC
>-|TRBJ2-3|TRBV5-1|TRBD2
CASHSGGAKDTQYF
TGCGCCAGCCATAGCGGGGGGGCCAAAGATACGCAGTATTTT
>once|TRBJ2-3|TRBV2|-
CASSTLFTDTQYF
TGTGCCAGCAGTACCCTCTTCACAGATACGCAGTATTTT
>-|TRBJ2-3|TRBV4-1|-
CASSLTAWAGTDTQYF
TGCGCCAGCAGCCTTACTGCGTGGGCGGGCACAGATACGCAGTATTTT
>-|TRBJ2-3|TRBV6-1|TRBD2
CASSEVPPSGRAGSTDTQYF
TGTGCCAGCAGTGAAGTTCCTCCTAGCGGGAGGGCCGGTAGCACAGATACGCAGTATTTT
>-|TRBJ2-7|TRBV15|TRBD2
CATSRDLAGSVVEQYF
TGTGCCACCAGCAGAGATCTAGCGGGGTCTGTTGTTGAGCAGTACTTC
>-|TRBJ2-7|TRBV12-3/TRBV12-4|TRBD2
CASSTSGRADYEQYF
TGTGCCAGCAGTACTAGCGGGAGGGCCGACTACGAGCAGTACTTC
>-|TRBJ1-5|TRBV28|-
CASSPQVEGYNQPQHF
TGTGCCAGCAGTCCCCAGGTTGAGGGGTACAATCAGCCCCAGCATTTT
>few|TRBJ1-2|TRBV10-3|TRBD1
CAISELPGTVDYGYTF
TGTGCCATCAGTGAGTTGCCCGGGACAGTGGACTATGGCTACACCTTC
>-|TRBJ2-5|TRBV6-5|-
CASSPITGGRETQYF
TGTGCCAGCAGCCCTATCACCGGGGGCCGAGAGACCCAGTACTTC